This TCR beta chain was captured by sequencing in a study of tumour-infiltrating T cells in Burkitt lymphoma. Across the whole study: Patients covered every epidemiological subtype of Burkitt lymphoma.

V was pared by 3 bases and J by 6 bases, with 6 bases between. CDR1 and CDR2 (germline): SEHNR, FQNEAQ (reference sequence). The length of the CDR3 is 12 residues. Profiling relied on immunoSEQ multiplex PCR, and the TCRdb table lists in-frame clones only, not all of them. The sample gives roughly 500 clones, under 25% of which show up once; about 74% is in the top ten. For this clone: Its matching antigen is unknown.

Points from the study as a whole: Many Burkitt lymphoma patients shared several public clonotypes.

The genes are TRBV7-9 and TRBJ2-4; no reliable D call. The sequencing sample was made of tumor tissue. The receptor comes from a human donor with Burkitt lymphoma. CDR3 region: CASSLGLNIQYF. As DNA, the CDR3 is TGTGCCAGCAGCTTGGGTCTAAACATTCAGTACTTC.